The rows below give T cell receptor beta chains drawn from one sample of a study of T cells in localized non-small cell lung cancer. Here immunoSEQ multiplex PCR was the method, and the copy in TCRdb shows in-frame clones only, minus some. The sample includes some 22,000 clones, roughly 87% of them seen just once. Here the sequenced sample was peripheral blood, taken before any cancer treatment. The source is a male donor at least 60 years old with stage I squamous cell lung carcinoma. CDR3s include the opening cysteine and the closing phenylalanine or tryptophan. Each record gives: clone size, J gene, V gene, D gene, CDR3 protein, CDR3 DNA. A D gene is named only where the DNA matches it firmly. Size values are once, few and many counts, or a class for expanded clones, and some rows have none.

- TRBJ2-6 TRBV11-2 TRBD2 CASSTGLAGGTNVLTF TGTGCCAGCAGCACGGGACTAGCGGGAGGTACCAACGTCCTGACTTTC
- TRBJ2-3 TRBV5-6 - CASRPRRANTDTQYF TGTGCCAGCAGACCTCGGCGGGCAAACACAGATACGCAGTATTTT
- TRBJ2-3 TRBV30 - CAWSGSTDTQYF TGTGCCTGGAGTGGGAGCACAGATACGCAGTATTTT
- TRBJ1-2 TRBV9 - CASSVAALTNYGYTF TGTGCCAGCAGCGTAGCGGCCCTTACTAACTATGGCTACACCTTC
- TRBJ2-7 TRBV7-9 - CASSPKDTRNEQYF TGTGCCAGCAGCCCAAAGGACACCAGAAACGAGCAGTACTTC
- TRBJ1-1 TRBV9 - CASSVVSSNTEAFF TGTGCCAGCAGCGTAGTCTCCAGCAACACTGAAGCTTTCTTT
- TRBJ1-2 TRBV5-1 TRBD1 CASSLDRRGSGYTF TGCGCCAGCAGCTTGGATCGCAGGGGGTCTGGCTACACCTTC
- TRBJ2-3 TRBV29-1 TRBD2 CSVDGTSVYVGDTQYF TGCAGCGTTGACGGGACTAGTGTTTACGTTGGGGATACGCAGTATTTT
- TRBJ2-7 TRBV12-5 - CASGLAGTATSYEQYF TGTGCTAGTGGTTTGGCCGGGACTGCTACCTCCTACGAGCAGTACTTC
once TRBJ2-7 TRBV10-2 - CASSEVAKDEQYF TGCGCCAGCAGTGAGGTGGCAAAAGACGAGCAGTACTTC
- TRBJ2-3 TRBV7-9 - CASSLLQPSTDTQYF TGTGCCAGCAGCTTATTACAGCCAAGCACAGATACGCAGTATTTT